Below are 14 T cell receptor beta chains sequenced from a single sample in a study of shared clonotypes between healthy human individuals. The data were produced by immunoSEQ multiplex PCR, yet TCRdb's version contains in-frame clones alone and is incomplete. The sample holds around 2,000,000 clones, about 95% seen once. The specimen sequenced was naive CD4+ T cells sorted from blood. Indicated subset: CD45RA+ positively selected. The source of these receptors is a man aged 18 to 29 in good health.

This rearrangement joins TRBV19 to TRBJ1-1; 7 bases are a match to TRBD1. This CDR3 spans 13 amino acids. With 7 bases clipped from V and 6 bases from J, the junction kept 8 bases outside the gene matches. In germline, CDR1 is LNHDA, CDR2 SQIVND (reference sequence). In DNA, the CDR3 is TGTGCCAGTATCACAGGGGTCGGCGCTGAAGCTTTCTTT. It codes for CASITGVGAEAFF.

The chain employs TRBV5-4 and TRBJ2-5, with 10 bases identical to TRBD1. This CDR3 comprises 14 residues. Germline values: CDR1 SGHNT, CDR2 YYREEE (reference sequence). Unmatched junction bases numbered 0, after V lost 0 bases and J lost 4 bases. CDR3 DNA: TGTGCCAGCAGCTTGGGGGACAGGGGAGAGACCCAGTACTTC. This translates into CASSLGDRGETQYF.

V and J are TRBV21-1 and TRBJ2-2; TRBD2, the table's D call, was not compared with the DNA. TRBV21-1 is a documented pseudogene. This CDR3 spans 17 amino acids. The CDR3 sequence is CASNSSGRARDTGELFF. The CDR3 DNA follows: TGTGCCAGCAACTCTAGCGGGAGGGCCCGAGACACCGGGGAGCTGTTTTTT.

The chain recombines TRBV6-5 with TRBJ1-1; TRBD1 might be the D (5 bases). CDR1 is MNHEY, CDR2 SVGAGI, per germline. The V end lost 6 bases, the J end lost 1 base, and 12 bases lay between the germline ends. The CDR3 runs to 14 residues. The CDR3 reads CASRSTTGNTEAFF. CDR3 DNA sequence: TGTGCCAGCAGGTCGACCACAGGGAACACTGAAGCTTTCTTT.

The CDR3 DNA follows: TGTGCCTGGAGTGTACGAGGGGGCAGAGGCTACACCTTC. It is translated as CAWSVRGGRGYTF. J is TRBJ1-2 and V is TRBV30, with 7 bases fitting TRBD1. Per germline, CDR1 GTSNPN and CDR2 SVGIG (reference sequence). The CDR3 is 13 amino acids. V was pared by 0 bases and J by 8 bases, with 6 bases of the junction left unmatched.

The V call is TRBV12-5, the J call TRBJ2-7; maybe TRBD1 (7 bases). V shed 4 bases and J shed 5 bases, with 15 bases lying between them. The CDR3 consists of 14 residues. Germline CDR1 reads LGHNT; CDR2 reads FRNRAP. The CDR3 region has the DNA TGTGCTAGTGGTTCAGGGGGGCGCCAAGACGAGCAGTACTTC. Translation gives CASGSGGRQDEQYF. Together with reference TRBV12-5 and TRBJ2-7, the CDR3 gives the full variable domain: DARVTQTPRHKVTEMGQEVTMRCQPILGHNTVFWYRQTMMQGLELLAYFRNRAPLDDSGMPKDRFSAEMPDATLATLKIQPSEPRDSAVYFCASGSGGRQDEQYFGPGTRLTVT.

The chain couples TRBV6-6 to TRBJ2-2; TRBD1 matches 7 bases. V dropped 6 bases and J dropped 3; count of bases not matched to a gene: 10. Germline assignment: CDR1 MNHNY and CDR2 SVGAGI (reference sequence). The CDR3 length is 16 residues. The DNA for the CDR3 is TGTGCCAGCAGAAAGACGGGACAGATCGACACCGGGGAGCTGTTTTTT. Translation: CASRKTGQIDTGELFF.

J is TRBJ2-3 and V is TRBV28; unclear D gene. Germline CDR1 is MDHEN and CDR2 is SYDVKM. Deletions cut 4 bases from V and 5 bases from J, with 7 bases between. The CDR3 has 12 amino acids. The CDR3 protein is CASSSVVDTQYF. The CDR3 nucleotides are TGTGCCAGCAGTTCAGTGGTAGATACGCAGTATTTT. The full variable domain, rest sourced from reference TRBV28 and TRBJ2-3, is DVKVTQSSRYLVKRTGEKVFLECVQDMDHENMFWYRQDPGLGLRLIYFSYDVKMKEKGDIPEGYSVSREKKERFSLILESASTNQTSMYLCASSSVVDTQYFGPGTRLTVL.

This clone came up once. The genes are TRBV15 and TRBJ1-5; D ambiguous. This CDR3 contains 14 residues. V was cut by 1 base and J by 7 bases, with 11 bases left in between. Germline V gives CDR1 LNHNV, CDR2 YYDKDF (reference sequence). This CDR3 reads CATSRASSGQPQHF. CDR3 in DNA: TGTGCCACCAGCAGAGCCTCCTCAGGACAGCCCCAGCATTTT.

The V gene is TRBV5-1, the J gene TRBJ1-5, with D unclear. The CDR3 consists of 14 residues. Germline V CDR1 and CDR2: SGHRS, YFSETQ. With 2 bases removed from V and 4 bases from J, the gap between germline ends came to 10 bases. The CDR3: CASSFDPGNQPQHF. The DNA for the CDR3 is TGCGCCAGCAGCTTCGACCCGGGAAATCAGCCCCAGCATTTT.

CDR3 residues: CASSSQNPDTQYF. CDR3 sequence (DNA): TGTGCCAGCAGCTCCCAGAACCCAGATACGCAGTATTTT. V and J are TRBV11-2 and TRBJ2-3; no firm D call. With 4 bases removed from V and 4 bases from J, the gap between germline ends came to 9 bases. CDR1 is SGHAT, CDR2 FQNNGV, per germline. This CDR3 spans 13 amino acids. Full variable domain (rest looked up from reference TRBV11-2 and TRBJ2-3): EAGVAQSPRYKIIEKRQSVAFWCNPISGHATLYWYQQILGQGPKLLIQFQNNGVVDDSQLPKDRFSAERLKGVDSTLKIQPAKLEDSAVYLCASSSQNPDTQYFGPGTRLTVL.

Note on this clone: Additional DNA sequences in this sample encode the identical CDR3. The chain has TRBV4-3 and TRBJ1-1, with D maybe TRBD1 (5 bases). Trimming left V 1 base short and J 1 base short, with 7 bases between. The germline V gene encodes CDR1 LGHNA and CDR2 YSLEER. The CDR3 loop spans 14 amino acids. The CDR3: CASSQGGKNTEAFF. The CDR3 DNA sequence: TGCGCCAGCAGCCAAGGGGGCAAGAACACTGAAGCTTTCTTT.

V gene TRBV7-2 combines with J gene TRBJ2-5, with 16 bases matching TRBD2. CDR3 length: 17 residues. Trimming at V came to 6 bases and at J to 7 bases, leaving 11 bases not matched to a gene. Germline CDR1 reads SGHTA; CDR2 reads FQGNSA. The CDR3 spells CASSPGTSGRAYGTQYF. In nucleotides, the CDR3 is TGTGCCAGCAGTCCCGGGACTAGCGGGAGGGCCTATGGGACCCAGTACTTC.

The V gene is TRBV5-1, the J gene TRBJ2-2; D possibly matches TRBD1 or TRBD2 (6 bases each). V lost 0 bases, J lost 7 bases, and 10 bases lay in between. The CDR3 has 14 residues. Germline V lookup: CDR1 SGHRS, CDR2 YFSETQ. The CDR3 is CASSLDREVGELFF. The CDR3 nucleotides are TGCGCCAGCAGCTTGGACAGGGAGGTCGGGGAGCTGTTTTTT. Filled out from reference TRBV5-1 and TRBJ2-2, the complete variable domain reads KAGVTQTPRYLIKTRGQQVTLSCSPISGHRSVSWYQQTPGQGLQFLFEYFSETQRNKGNFPGRFSGRQFSNSRSEMNVSTLELGDSALYLCASSLDREVGELFFGEGSRLTVL.